Reported below is one T cell receptor (beta chain). What it binds is not known. CDR1 MNHEY and CDR2 SMNVEV come from the germline V gene (reference sequence). CDR3 length: 13 amino acids. With 3 bases removed from V and 7 bases from J, the gap between germline ends came to 9 bases. The data were obtained in a study of graft-versus-host responses after intestinal transplantation. Study-wide results and limits: Early post-transplant falls in HvG clones accompanied the peak levels of circulating GvH clones. Recipient marrow contained GvH clones, some of which appeared first in ileum or blood. Clonal ratios of graft-versus-host to host-versus-graft in allografts were high for patients exhibiting graft-donor T cell macrochimerism.

This table comes from immunoSEQ multiplex PCR, and its TCRdb copy is limited to in-frame clones, with some not included. Counted here are tens of thousands of clones, 80% to 90% occurring once; the ten biggest clones make up 2.5%. The chain recombines TRBV27 with TRBJ2-2; D is perhaps TRBD2 (6 bases). This specimen was unstimulated CD8+ T cells sorted from spleen or lymph node cells, taken before intestinal transplant. The source of this sequence is a human donor who received an intestinal transplant. The CDR3 DNA reads TGTGCCAGCAGTTTTGGAGGGCGCGGGGAGCTGTTTTTT. Protein: CASSFGGRGELFF.